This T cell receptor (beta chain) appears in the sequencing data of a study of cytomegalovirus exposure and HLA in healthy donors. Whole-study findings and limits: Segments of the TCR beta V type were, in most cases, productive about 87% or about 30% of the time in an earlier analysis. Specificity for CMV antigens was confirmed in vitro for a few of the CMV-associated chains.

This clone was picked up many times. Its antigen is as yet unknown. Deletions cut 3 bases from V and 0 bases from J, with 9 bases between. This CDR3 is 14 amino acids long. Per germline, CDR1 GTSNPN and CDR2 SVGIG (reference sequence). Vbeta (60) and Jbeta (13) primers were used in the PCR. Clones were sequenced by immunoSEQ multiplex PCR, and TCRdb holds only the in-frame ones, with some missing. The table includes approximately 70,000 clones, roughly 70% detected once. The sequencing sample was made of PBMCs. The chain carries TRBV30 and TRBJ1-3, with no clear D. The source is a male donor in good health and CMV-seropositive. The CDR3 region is CAWRNSNSGNTIYF. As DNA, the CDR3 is TGTGCCTGGAGGAACAGCAACTCTGGAAACACCATATATTTT.